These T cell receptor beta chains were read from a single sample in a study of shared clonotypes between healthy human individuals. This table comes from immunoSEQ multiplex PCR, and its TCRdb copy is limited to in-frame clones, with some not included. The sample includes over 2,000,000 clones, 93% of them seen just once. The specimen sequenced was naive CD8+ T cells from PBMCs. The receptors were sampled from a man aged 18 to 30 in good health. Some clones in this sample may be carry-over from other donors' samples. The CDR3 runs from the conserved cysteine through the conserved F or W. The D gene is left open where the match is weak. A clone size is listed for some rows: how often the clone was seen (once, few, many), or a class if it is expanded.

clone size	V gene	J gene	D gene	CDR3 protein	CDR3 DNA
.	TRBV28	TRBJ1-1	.	CASTFRGVTGLPEAFF	TGTGCCAGCACTTTTAGGGGGGTAACAGGGCTCCCTGAAGCTTTCTTT
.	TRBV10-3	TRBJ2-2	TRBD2	CAISELAGGNTGELFF	TGTGCCATCAGTGAGCTAGCGGGAGGTAACACCGGGGAGCTGTTTTTT
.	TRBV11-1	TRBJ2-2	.	CASSFLGELFF	TGTGCCAGCAGCTTCCTGGGGGAGCTGTTTTTT
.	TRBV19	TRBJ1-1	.	CASSLRRDMNTEAFF	TGTGCCAGTAGTCTAAGAAGGGACATGAACACTGAAGCTTTCTTT
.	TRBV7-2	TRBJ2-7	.	CASSLFIGDEQYF	TGTGCCAGCAGCTTATTTATTGGTGACGAGCAGTACTTC
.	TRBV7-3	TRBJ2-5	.	CASSMDNRETQYF	TGTGCCAGCAGCATGGACAATCGGGAGACCCAGTACTTC
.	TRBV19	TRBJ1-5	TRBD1	CASWDRRNRLLNQPQHF	TGTGCCAGTTGGGACAGGAGAAACCGCCTCCTCAATCAGCCCCAGCATTTT
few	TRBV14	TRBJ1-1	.	CASSPRVWDTEAFF	TGTGCCAGCAGCCCCAGGGTCTGGGACACTGAAGCTTTCTTT
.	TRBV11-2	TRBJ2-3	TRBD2	CASSLGWTSSTDTQYF	TGTGCCAGCAGCTTAGGTTGGACTAGCAGCACAGATACGCAGTATTTT
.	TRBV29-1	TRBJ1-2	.	CSVEARTNYGYTF	TGCAGCGTTGAAGCGCGGACTAACTATGGCTACACCTTC
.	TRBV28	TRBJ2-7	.	CASSSYPGKRSYEQYF	TGTGCCAGCAGTTCGTACCCAGGGAAGCGGTCCTACGAGCAGTACTTC
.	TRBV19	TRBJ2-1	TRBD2	CASSSGGFDEQFF	TGTGCCAGTAGTAGCGGGGGTTTCGATGAGCAGTTCTTC
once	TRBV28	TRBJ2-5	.	CASRPQGGAEGTQYF	TGTGCCAGCAGACCCCAGGGGGGAGCAGAGGGGACCCAGTACTTC